The TCR beta chain under discussion was sequenced for a study of blood T cell repertoires in COVID-19. Study-wide background: Samples taken during acute and convalescent COVID-19 were collected in the United States, Italy and Spain. T cells, B-cell-depleted T cells, or PBMCs supplied cDNA or gDNA.

In the authors' methods: Counts of nucleated cells, estimated from reference gene primer amplification, were obtained. Libraries were prepared by immunoSEQ multiplex PCR; TCRdb keeps only in-frame clonotypes and omits some of them. D and trimming were read from the DNA, whereas the V and J calls and clone size are those reported in that table. The table records around 100,000 clones, under 75% of them present only once. J was trimmed by 6 bases and V by 5 bases; bases with no gene match: 5. Germline CDR1 SGHNT, CDR2 YENEEA. This CDR3 comprises 14 residues. The receptor comes from a man at least 80 years old with acute or convalescent COVID-19. The V and J genes are TRBV11-3 and TRBJ2-1; TRBD2 agrees at 9 bases. The source material was peripheral blood. The CDR3 protein is CASSPAGGANEQFF. The DNA of the CDR3 is TGTGCCAGCAGCCCCGCGGGAGGGGCCAATGAGCAGTTCTTC.